The rows below give T cell receptor beta chains drawn from one sample of a study of blood T cell repertoires in COVID-19. Only in-frame clones appear in the TCRdb table, and some are missing; sequencing was by immunoSEQ multiplex PCR. The table includes a few hundred thousand clones, nearly 90% detected once. The sequencing input was PBMCs or T cells enriched from blood (not recorded which). The receptors come from a man between 25 and 39 years old who had been exposed to COVID-19. Each CDR3 is given with its conserved first and last residue. Each record gives: clone size, D gene, V gene, J gene, CDR3 protein, CDR3 DNA. A D gene is named only where the DNA matches it firmly. Clone sizes are given selectively: once, few, many, or a class where the clone is expanded.

abundance: NA
d_gene: NA
v_gene: TRBV5-8
j_gene: TRBJ1-6
CDR3aa: CASSLGQNNSPLHF
CDR3nt: TGTGCCAGCAGCTTGGGACAGAATAATTCACCCCTCCACTTT

abundance: NA
d_gene: NA
v_gene: TRBV4-3
j_gene: TRBJ1-5
CDR3aa: CASSQDRGDQPQHF
CDR3nt: TGCGCCAGCAGCCAAGATCGCGGGGATCAGCCCCAGCATTTT

abundance: once
d_gene: TRBD2
v_gene: TRBV18
j_gene: TRBJ2-3
CDR3aa: CASSSDRDYSTDTQYF
CDR3nt: TGTGCCAGCTCAAGCGACCGGGACTACAGCACAGATACGCAGTATTTT

abundance: once
d_gene: TRBD2
v_gene: TRBV5-1
j_gene: TRBJ2-5
CDR3aa: CASAQGGLAVETQYF
CDR3nt: TGCGCCAGCGCACAAGGGGGACTAGCGGTAGAGACCCAGTACTTC

abundance: few
d_gene: TRBD2
v_gene: TRBV7-2
j_gene: TRBJ2-1
CDR3aa: CASSIGGSNEQFF
CDR3nt: TGTGCCAGCAGCATTGGCGGGAGTAATGAGCAGTTCTTC

abundance: NA
d_gene: NA
v_gene: TRBV18
j_gene: TRBJ2-7
CDR3aa: CASSREGSSYEQYF
CDR3nt: TGTGCCAGCTCACGAGAGGGCAGCTCCTACGAGCAGTACTTC

abundance: NA
d_gene: NA
v_gene: TRBV6-5
j_gene: TRBJ2-1
CDR3aa: CASSPVGGGNEQFF
CDR3nt: TGTGCCAGCAGTCCTGTAGGGGGGGGGAATGAGCAGTTCTTC

abundance: NA
d_gene: TRBD1
v_gene: TRBV14
j_gene: TRBJ2-7
CDR3aa: CASSQFPGTGSAYEQYF
CDR3nt: TGTGCCAGCAGCCAATTCCCCGGGACAGGGAGCGCCTACGAGCAGTACTTC

abundance: once
d_gene: NA
v_gene: TRBV7-9
j_gene: TRBJ1-3
CDR3aa: CASSLVTGLSGNTIYF
CDR3nt: TGTGCCAGCAGCTTAGTTACAGGCCTATCTGGAAACACCATATATTTT

abundance: few
d_gene: TRBD1
v_gene: TRBV24-1
j_gene: TRBJ2-2
CDR3aa: CATSDPGTGTTGELFF
CDR3nt: TGTGCCACCAGTGATCCGGGGACAGGGACCACCGGGGAGCTGTTTTTT

abundance: NA
d_gene: NA
v_gene: TRBV11-2
j_gene: TRBJ2-7
CDR3aa: CASSFIRGSRGEQYF
CDR3nt: TGTGCCAGCAGCTTTATCAGAGGTAGTAGGGGGGAGCAGTACTTC

abundance: once
d_gene: NA
v_gene: TRBV6-5
j_gene: TRBJ2-7
CDR3aa: CASHKFGSYEQYF
CDR3nt: TGTGCCAGCCACAAGTTCGGGTCCTACGAGCAGTACTTC

abundance: NA
d_gene: TRBD1
v_gene: TRBV30
j_gene: TRBJ2-6
CDR3aa: CAWGRQGASLRANVLTF
CDR3nt: TGTGCCTGGGGACGACAGGGCGCCTCTCTGAGGGCCAACGTCCTGACTTTC

abundance: NA
d_gene: TRBD1
v_gene: TRBV5-1
j_gene: TRBJ2-7
CDR3aa: CASSLTGDLKYEQYF
CDR3nt: TGCGCCAGCAGCCTGACAGGGGATCTAAAGTACGAGCAGTACTTC

abundance: NA
d_gene: NA
v_gene: TRBV5-4
j_gene: TRBJ2-7
CDR3aa: CASSLAGSYEQYF
CDR3nt: TGTGCCAGCAGCTTGGCCGGCTCCTACGAGCAGTACTTC

abundance: NA
d_gene: TRBD1
v_gene: TRBV5-6
j_gene: TRBJ1-6
CDR3aa: CASSLPGQTDSPLHF
CDR3nt: TGTGCCAGCAGCTTGCCGGGACAGACGGATTCACCCCTCCACTTT

abundance: NA
d_gene: NA
v_gene: TRBV5-1
j_gene: TRBJ2-7
CDR3aa: CASSTGTRSYEQYF
CDR3nt: TGCGCCAGCAGCACAGGTACCCGATCATACGAGCAGTACTTC

abundance: few
d_gene: TRBD1
v_gene: TRBV5-6
j_gene: TRBJ2-1
CDR3aa: CASSWTGTDYNEQFF
CDR3nt: TGTGCCAGCAGCTGGACCGGGACAGACTACAATGAGCAGTTCTTC

abundance: NA
d_gene: NA
v_gene: TRBV4-3
j_gene: TRBJ1-6
CDR3aa: CASSPTTVHNSPLHF
CDR3nt: TGCGCCAGCAGCCCTACGACAGTTCATAATTCACCCCTCCACTTT

abundance: NA
d_gene: TRBD1
v_gene: TRBV5-6
j_gene: TRBJ1-2
CDR3aa: CASSLGTGDPSYGYTF
CDR3nt: TGTGCCAGCAGCTTGGGGACAGGGGACCCTAGCTATGGCTACACCTTC

abundance: NA
d_gene: TRBD2
v_gene: TRBV10-2
j_gene: TRBJ2-4
CDR3aa: CASSERGGRREYF
CDR3nt: TGCGCCAGCAGTGAGAGGGGAGGGAGAAGGGAATACTTC

abundance: NA
d_gene: NA
v_gene: TRBV6-5
j_gene: TRBJ2-1
CDR3aa: CASSPGAYNGQFF
CDR3nt: TGTGCCAGCAGCCCAGGGGCATACAATGGGCAGTTCTTC

abundance: NA
d_gene: NA
v_gene: TRBV3-1/TRBV3-2
j_gene: TRBJ1-1
CDR3aa: CASSQSREAFF
CDR3nt: TGTGCCAGCAGCCAATCTAGAGAAGCTTTCTTT

abundance: NA
d_gene: NA
v_gene: TRBV18
j_gene: TRBJ2-5
CDR3aa: CASSPPWRQETQYF
CDR3nt: TGTGCCAGCTCACCACCATGGAGGCAAGAGACCCAGTACTTC

abundance: NA
d_gene: NA
v_gene: TRBV7-9
j_gene: TRBJ1-5
CDR3aa: CASSPTYDQPQHF
CDR3nt: TGTGCCAGCAGCCCTACTTACGATCAGCCCCAGCATTTT

abundance: NA
d_gene: TRBD2
v_gene: TRBV6-4
j_gene: TRBJ2-3
CDR3aa: CASSVSGGPRDTQYF
CDR3nt: TGTGCCAGCAGTGTAAGCGGGGGCCCTAGGGATACGCAGTATTTT

abundance: NA
d_gene: TRBD2
v_gene: TRBV12-3/TRBV12-4
j_gene: TRBJ2-7
CDR3aa: CASRLADMGEQYF
CDR3nt: TGTGCCAGCAGACTAGCGGACATGGGCGAGCAGTACTTC

abundance: NA
d_gene: NA
v_gene: TRBV30
j_gene: TRBJ1-2
CDR3aa: CAWSVRWGLGYTF
CDR3nt: TGTGCCTGGAGTGTACGGTGGGGGCTAGGCTACACCTTC

abundance: NA
d_gene: NA
v_gene: TRBV4-1
j_gene: TRBJ2-4
CDR3aa: CASSQVGLAKNIQYF
CDR3nt: TGCGCCAGCAGCCAAGTCGGACTAGCCAAAAACATTCAGTACTTC

abundance: NA
d_gene: NA
v_gene: TRBV4-1
j_gene: TRBJ1-2
CDR3aa: CASSQIVYYGYTF
CDR3nt: TGCGCCAGCAGCCAAATAGTCTACTATGGCTACACCTTC

abundance: NA
d_gene: TRBD2
v_gene: TRBV7-7
j_gene: TRBJ2-5
CDR3aa: CASSSRLARETQYF
CDR3nt: TGTGCCAGCAGCTCTAGACTAGCACGCGAGACCCAGTACTTC

abundance: NA
d_gene: NA
v_gene: TRBV4-1
j_gene: TRBJ1-1
CDR3aa: CASSQDRQVNTEAFF
CDR3nt: TGCGCCAGCAGCCAAGATCGGCAGGTGAACACTGAAGCTTTCTTT

abundance: few
d_gene: NA
v_gene: TRBV9
j_gene: TRBJ2-2
CDR3aa: CASSAPRAGAPTGELFF
CDR3nt: TGTGCCAGCAGCGCACCCAGGGCGGGGGCCCCCACCGGGGAGCTGTTTTTT

abundance: NA
d_gene: TRBD2
v_gene: TRBV4-2
j_gene: TRBJ2-5
CDR3aa: CASSPGLAGGEKATQYF
CDR3nt: TGTGCCAGCAGCCCAGGACTAGCGGGGGGAGAAAAGGCGACCCAGTACTTC